Listed here are 29 T cell receptor beta chains from one sample, sequenced in a study of cytomegalovirus exposure and HLA in healthy donors. It was with 60 Vbeta and 13 Jbeta primers that the PCR ran. Assay: immunoSEQ multiplex PCR; the TCRdb copy retains only in-frame clones and omits some. The table records some 110,000 clones, 9.5% to 13% of them present only once. Sequenced: PBMCs. The source is a man aged 40-49 years in good health and CMV-seropositive.

This clone was counted a few times. This chain connects TRBV27 to TRBJ2-2; D is uncertain. The germline V and J ends were trimmed by 2 bases and 2 bases, with 9 bases remaining between them. This CDR3 is 15 amino acids long. CDR1 MNHEY and CDR2 SMNVEV come from the germline V gene (reference sequence). The CDR3, as DNA: TGTGCCAGCAGTTTAGAACCCAGTAACACCGGGGAGCTGTTTTTT. This gives the protein CASSLEPSNTGELFF.

This clone was found a few times. This rearrangement joins TRBV9 to TRBJ2-2; D is possibly TRBD1 (5 bases). V gave up 5 bases and J gave up 3 bases, with 8 bases separating them. The germline gives CDR1 SGDLS, CDR2 YYNGEE. The CDR3 has 13 amino acids. The CDR3 sequence: CASSAGYTGELFF. CDR3 in DNA: TGTGCCAGCAGTGCAGGGTACACCGGGGAGCTGTTTTTT.

This clone was detected only a few times. V and J are TRBV18 and TRBJ2-2, with 8 bases matching TRBD2. The V and J ends lost 4 bases and 5 bases, in that order; junction bases with no gene match: 6. The V gene's germline CDR1 is KGHSH and CDR2 LQKENI. The CDR3 is 15 residues long. The DNA of the CDR3 is TGTGCCAGCTCACTATACGGCGGGAGGACCGGGGAGCTGTTTTTT. Protein: CASSLYGGRTGELFF.

This clone appeared a few times. The V gene is TRBV4-1, the J gene TRBJ2-7, with 7 bases identical to TRBD2. The CDR3 sequence is 16 residues long. CDR1 and CDR2 from the germline V gene are MGHRA and YSYEKL. The V segment lost 2 bases and the J segment 0 bases; nucleotides outside the gene matches: 7. The CDR3 coding sequence is TGCGCCAGCAGCCAAATACTCGGGAGGAGCTCCTACGAGCAGTACTTC. It translates to CASSQILGRSSYEQYF.

The J gene is TRBJ2-7, the V gene TRBV6-5; 7 nucleotides match TRBD1. The germline V gene encodes CDR1 MNHEY and CDR2 SVGAGI. The CDR3 spans 14 residues. With V trimmed by 4 bases and J by 6 bases, 9 bases remained unmatched. As DNA, the CDR3 is TGTGCCAGCAGTTCCGTAAATACAGGGGTCGAGCAGTACTTC. It is translated as CASSSVNTGVEQYF.

This clone appeared a few times. Other DNA sequences in this specimen translate into the identical CDR3. The gene calls are TRBV9 and TRBJ1-5; D is ambiguous. This CDR3 spans 15 amino acids. The germline V gene has CDR1 SGDLS and CDR2 YYNGEE. V was cut by 0 bases and J by 5 bases, with 12 bases left in between. The CDR3 sequence: CASSVAGQADQPQHF. In nucleotides, the CDR3 is TGTGCCAGCAGCGTAGCTGGGCAGGCTGATCAGCCCCAGCATTTT.

The chain combines TRBV15 with TRBJ1-1; D perhaps matches TRBD1 (6 bases). The CDR3 has 17 residues. The germline V gene encodes CDR1 LNHNV and CDR2 YYDKDF (reference sequence). The ends were cut back, 1 base at V and 0 bases at J, with 15 bases in the middle. The DNA for the CDR3 is TGTGCCACCAGCAGAGGGGGGGGCAGGGCAATGAACACTGAAGCTTTCTTT. Translating gives CATSRGGGRAMNTEAFF.

This clone was observed a few times. The chain joins TRBV19 to TRBJ1-2; TRBD1 matches at 10 bases. Trimming removed 5 bases from V and 3 bases from J; junction bases left unmatched: 9. Germline CDR1 reads LNHDA; CDR2 reads SQIVND (reference sequence). CDR3 length: 16 residues. As DNA, the CDR3 is TGTGCCAGTAGTCCTTGGACAGGGGGGGAGGACTATGGCTACACCTTC. Translating gives CASSPWTGGEDYGYTF.

Only a few counts were recorded for this clone. The rearrangement links TRBV5-1 to TRBJ2-6; D gene uncertain. Trimming cost V 1 base and J 0 bases, with 5 bases left between them. The CDR3 is 15 amino acids. From germline, CDR1 is SGHRS and CDR2 YFSETQ. The CDR3 spells CASSLSLSGANVLTF. CDR3 DNA sequence: TGCGCCAGCAGCTTGTCCCTCTCTGGGGCCAACGTCCTGACTTTC.

The V and J genes are TRBV28 and TRBJ2-7, with TRBD2 identical over 11 bases. There are 14 residues in the CDR3. Per the germline V gene, CDR1 is MDHEN and CDR2 is SYDVKM. The junction had 2 bases not matched to a gene; V was cut back by 4 bases and J by 3 bases. The chain's CDR3 is CASSSGTSGYEQYF. CDR3 nucleotides: TGTGCCAGCAGTTCCGGGACTAGCGGCTACGAGCAGTACTTC.

This clone was counted a few times. The chain couples TRBV28 to TRBJ1-5; no clear D gene. V was cut by 4 bases and J by 7 bases, with 14 bases left in between. Germline V gives CDR1 MDHEN, CDR2 SYDVKM. The CDR3 runs to 14 residues. CDR3 bases: TGTGCCAGCAGTTCGCGGTGGGTCGGACAGCCCCAGCATTTT. This gives the protein CASSSRWVGQPQHF.

This clone was detected only a few times. The chain is built from TRBV27 and TRBJ2-3; tentatively, D is TRBD1 (5 bases). The CDR3 consists of 15 residues. V was shortened by 2 bases and J by 2 bases, with 11 bases between the two germline ends. CDR1 MNHEY and CDR2 SMNVEV come from the germline V gene (reference sequence). As DNA, the CDR3 is TGTGCCAGCAGTTTACTAGGGGAATACACAGATACGCAGTATTTT. Protein product: CASSLLGEYTDTQYF.

The CDR3 coding sequence is TGTGCCAGCAGCGCGCTTACCTACGAGCAGTACTTC. Translated, it gives CASSALTYEQYF. This rearrangement joins TRBV11-2 to TRBJ2-7; the D is unclear. The ends were cut back, 5 bases at V and 2 bases at J, with 7 bases in the middle. CDR1 and CDR2 from the germline V gene are SGHAT and FQNNGV. The CDR3 is 12 residues long.

V usage is TRBV12-5 and J usage is TRBJ1-5, with unresolved D. Germline V gene lookup returns CDR1 LGHNT and CDR2 FRNRAP. There are 13 residues in the CDR3. V was shortened by 0 bases and J by 9 bases, with 9 bases between the two germline ends. CDR3 in amino acids: CASGLVRLTPQHF. As DNA, the CDR3 is TGTGCTAGTGGTTTGGTCAGGCTTACGCCCCAGCATTTT.

In its sample, this clone was seen a few times. V gene TRBV11-3 combines with J gene TRBJ1-1, with 11 nucleotides matching TRBD1. V shed 5 bases and J 4 bases; nucleotides not matched to a gene: 6. Germline V lookup: CDR1 SGHNT, CDR2 YENEEA. The CDR3 totals 15 residues. In nucleotides, the CDR3 is TGTGCCAGCAGCGTAGGGGACAGGGGGATCACTGAAGCTTTCTTT. Its translation: CASSVGDRGITEAFF.

The V gene is TRBV9, the J gene TRBJ1-1; TRBD1 aligns across 7 bases. With 3 bases clipped from V and 0 bases from J, the junction kept 11 bases outside the gene matches. This CDR3 spans 17 amino acids. The germline V gene encodes CDR1 SGDLS and CDR2 YYNGEE. CDR3 amino acids: CASSGNSAGQLNTEAFF. Written as DNA, the CDR3 is TGTGCCAGCAGCGGTAATTCGGCGGGACAGCTGAACACTGAAGCTTTCTTT.

This clone was detected only a few times. The chain has TRBV6-1 and TRBJ2-7; TRBD1 might be the D (5 bases). The CDR3 is made up of 14 amino acids. V lost 3 bases and J lost 3, with 12 bases in between. Germline-derived CDR1 and CDR2 are MNHNS and SASEGT. The CDR3 nucleotides are TGTGCCAGCAGTGATGGGGCGACCCTCTACGAGCAGTACTTC. Translation: CASSDGATLYEQYF.

This clone was seen a handful of times. CDR3 DNA: TGTGCCAGCAGTGACCAATATAGCCTAGCCAAAAACATTCAGTACTTC. The encoded protein is CASSDQYSLAKNIQYF. The genes are TRBV6-4 and TRBJ2-4, with unresolved D. The germline CDR1 and CDR2 sequences are MRHNA and SNTAGT. V gave up 2 bases and J gave up 0 bases, with 11 bases separating them. This CDR3 is built from 16 residues.

In this sample, this clone turned up a few times. This chain connects TRBV6-1 to TRBJ1-1; D call uncertain. Per the germline V gene, CDR1 is MNHNS and CDR2 is SASEGT. With 2 bases removed from V and 6 bases from J, the gap between germline ends came to 7 bases. CDR3 length: 12 residues. The CDR3 here is CASSELISEAFF. As DNA, the CDR3 is TGTGCCAGCAGTGAACTAATATCTGAAGCTTTCTTT.

This clone was found a few times. The rearrangement uses TRBV18 and TRBJ2-7; 13 nucleotides match TRBD2. J was trimmed by 6 bases and V by 5 bases; bases with no gene match: 13. The length of the CDR3 is 17 residues. Germline CDR1 is KGHSH and CDR2 is LQKENI. DNA for the CDR3: TGTGCCAGCTCAGCCAGGGCAGGGACTAGCGGGGTCCTCGAGCAGTACTTC. Amino acid sequence: CASSARAGTSGVLEQYF.

The CDR3 DNA follows: TGTGCCAGCAGTTACATGGACAGTAGCTATGGCTACACCTTC. As protein: CASSYMDSSYGYTF. This chain uses TRBV6-5 with TRBJ1-2; TRBD1 might be the D (6 bases). Germline loops: CDR1 MNHEY, CDR2 SVGAGI. This CDR3 spans 14 amino acids. V was shortened by 2 bases and J by 4 bases, with 11 bases between the two germline ends.

The rearrangement uses TRBV19 and TRBJ2-7; 8 bases fit TRBD1. The CDR3 covers 16 residues. V shed 2 bases and J 6 bases; nucleotides not matched to a gene: 12. CDR1 and CDR2 from the germline V gene are LNHDA and SQIVND (reference sequence). DNA for the CDR3: TGTGCCAGTAGTATACTTTTTGGACAGGGAACCCGCGAGCAGTACTTC. Encoded protein: CASSILFGQGTREQYF.

V gene TRBV30 combines with J gene TRBJ2-7, with D maybe TRBD2 (6 bases). Germline V lookup: CDR1 GTSNPN, CDR2 SVGIG (reference sequence). CDR3 length: 15 residues. Trimming removed 6 bases from V and 4 bases from J, with 22 bases in between. This CDR3 is CACSPVHHGRYEQYF. CDR3 DNA sequence: TGTGCCTGTTCACCAGTCCACCACGGGAGATACGAGCAGTACTTC.

The chain is built from TRBV29-1 and TRBJ1-1; tentative D call: TRBD1 (6 bases). CDR3 length: 11 residues. Germline assignment: CDR1 SQVTM and CDR2 ANQGSEA. The V gene lost 6 bases and the J gene lost 3 bases, with 8 bases spanning the gap. The CDR3 DNA reads TGCAGCGTAGAGGGGGACACTGAAGCTTTCTTT. Translated, it gives CSVEGDTEAFF.

This clone was recorded a few times. The chain has TRBV6-1 and TRBJ1-2, with D possibly TRBD1 on 6 matching bases. From germline, CDR1 is MNHNS and CDR2 SASEGT. Trimming removed 4 bases from V and 4 bases from J, with 7 bases in between. The CDR3 has 12 amino acids. Here the CDR3 DNA reads TGTGCCAGCAGTGTGGACAGCTATGGCTACACCTTC. The encoded protein is CASSVDSYGYTF.

This chain joins TRBV4-1 and TRBJ2-6; D is unclear. The CDR3 has 13 amino acids. Trimming took 6 bases from V and 1 from J, leaving 4 bases between them. The germline gives CDR1 MGHRA, CDR2 YSYEKL. The CDR3 nucleotides are TGCGCCAGCAGGCGGTCTGGGGCCAACGTCCTGACTTTC. Its translation: CASRRSGANVLTF.

This clone was seen only a few times. The rearrangement links TRBV19 to TRBJ2-4; 8 bases line up with TRBD2. The CDR3 length is 17 residues. The trim removed 0 bases at V and 0 bases at J, leaving 4 bases unmatched. Germline CDR1 is LNHDA and CDR2 is SQIVND (reference sequence). The CDR3 here is CASSIDKLAVAKNIQYF. The CDR3 DNA follows: TGTGCCAGTAGTATAGATAAACTAGCGGTAGCCAAAAACATTCAGTACTTC.

The chain uses TRBV6-6 and TRBJ2-5; the match to TRBD1 covers 7 bases. CDR1 and CDR2 from the germline V gene are MNHNY and SVGAGI (reference sequence). After removal of 8 bases from V and 3 bases from J, the junction contained 9 bases not matched to a gene. The CDR3 has 14 amino acids. DNA for the CDR3: TGTGCCAGCCAACCAAGACAGGGAAAAGAGACCCAGTACTTC. Encoded protein: CASQPRQGKETQYF.

This chain joins TRBV7-9 and TRBJ1-6; 7 nucleotides match TRBD1. Germline CDR1 reads SEHNR; CDR2 reads FQNEAQ (reference sequence). V dropped 1 base and J dropped 8; count of bases not matched to a gene: 5. This CDR3 spans 15 amino acids. The CDR3 DNA reads TGTGCCAGCAGCTTAGGGGACAGACCGGATTCACCCCTCCACTTT. This encodes CASSLGDRPDSPLHF.